This TCR beta chain was recorded in a study of low-dose radiotherapy and immunotherapy resistance in tumors. Time point of the sample: before trial treatment. In its sample, this clonotype was seen a few times. This CDR3 contains 15 residues. Per the germline V gene, CDR1 is MGHRA and CDR2 is YSYEKL. The V and J ends lost 5 bases and 7 bases, in that order; junction bases with no gene match: 8. TRAV- and TRBV-specific primers, spanning alpha and beta chains, primed first-strand cDNA. TCRs were amplified for around 20 PCR cycles with a constant-region primer and V-primer adapter. TCRdb re-called the reads with MiXCR, one entry per CDR3 protein. This sample has tens of thousands of distinct CDR3 sequences; roughly 30% occur once, and the top ten carry 11%.

The sequence derives from a female donor with ovarian cancer. Sequences were derived from PBMCs, sampled before treatment. This chain links TRBV4-1 with TRBJ2-1; 10 bases match TRBD2. The CDR3 DNA sequence: TGCGCCAGCAGCTTATCGGGACTAGCGAGGAATGAGCAGTTCTTC. Encoded protein: CASSLSGLARNEQFF.